Following are 10 T cell receptor beta chains from one sample sequenced in a study of control samples from healthy donors and cancer patients. Some clones are missing from TCRdb's copy, which holds only in-frame ones; the method was immunoSEQ multiplex PCR. The data hold hundreds of thousands of clones, with roughly 82% observed a single time. The source material was PBMCs. These receptors originate from a woman aged 55-69 years with lung cancer.

This chain uses TRBV2 with TRBJ1-3; 7 bases match TRBD1. V lost 6 bases to trimming and J lost 4 bases; unmatched junction nucleotides: 9. The germline V gene encodes CDR1 SNHLY and CDR2 FYNNEI. The CDR3 loop spans 15 amino acids. This CDR3 reads CASSRQGSAGNTIYF. The CDR3 DNA reads as TGTGCCAGCAGCAGACAGGGCAGCGCCGGAAACACCATATATTTT.

This rearrangement joins TRBV11-1 to TRBJ2-2; D remains ambiguous. V was shortened by 4 bases and J by 4 bases, with 7 bases between the two germline ends. The CDR3 loop spans 13 amino acids. The germline gives CDR1 SGHAT, CDR2 FQDESV (reference sequence). The CDR3 loop is CASSSTGTGELFF. The CDR3 DNA reads TGTGCCAGCAGCTCGACGGGCACCGGGGAGCTGTTTTTT.

V and J are TRBV10-3 and TRBJ1-2, with D uncertain. The CDR3 runs to 13 residues. V lost 3 bases to trimming and J lost 7 bases, with 12 bases between them. Germline CDR1 is ENHRY and CDR2 is SYGVKD. This chain's CDR3 is CAISEGPWVGYTF. Written as DNA, the CDR3 is TGTGCCATCAGTGAAGGGCCCTGGGTTGGCTACACCTTC.

The chain couples TRBV5-1 to TRBJ2-2, with D maybe TRBD2 (5 bases). This CDR3 is built from 16 residues. In germline, CDR1 is SGHRS, CDR2 YFSETQ. V was pared by 0 bases and J by 2 bases, with 11 bases between. In DNA form, the CDR3 reads TGCGCCAGCAGCTTGGGGGTCAGGACTAACACCGGGGAGCTGTTTTTT. It specifies CASSLGVRTNTGELFF. The full variable domain, its missing parts supplied by reference TRBV5-1 and TRBJ2-2, is KAGVTQTPRYLIKTRGQQVTLSCSPISGHRSVSWYQQTPGQGLQFLFEYFSETQRNKGNFPGRFSGRQFSNSRSEMNVSTLELGDSALYLCASSLGVRTNTGELFFGEGSRLTVL.

The chain is built from TRBV14 and TRBJ1-4; TRBD1 is a possible D gene (6 bases). The V and J ends lost 8 bases and 7 bases respectively, with 23 bases between them. Germline CDR1 and CDR2: SGHDN and FVKESK. The CDR3 length is 16 residues. CDR3 nucleotides: TGTGCCAGCTCTGGGACATTCTCTATCGAGCCTGAAAAACTGTTTTTT. The encoded protein is CASSGTFSIEPEKLFF.

This clone was detected once. This chain connects TRBV9 to TRBJ1-5; D is unresolved. The germline V and J ends were trimmed by 4 bases and 3 bases, with 17 bases remaining between them. The CDR3 consists of 16 residues. Germline CDR1 reads SGDLS; CDR2 reads YYNGEE. This chain's CDR3 is CASSLGSGVDNQPQHF. In DNA form, the CDR3 reads TGTGCCAGCAGCCTCGGGTCCGGGGTGGACAATCAGCCCCAGCATTTT.

The V and J genes are TRBV7-9 and TRBJ1-5, with a weak D call TRBD1 (6 bases). Germline lookup yields CDR1 SEHNR and CDR2 FQNEAQ (reference sequence). Trimming pared 6 bases from V and 3 bases from J, leaving 12 bases between. The CDR3 is made up of 14 amino acids. The CDR3 loop reads CASSPRGDNQPQHF. The CDR3 nucleotides read TGTGCCAGCAGTCCGAGGGGGGACAATCAGCCCCAGCATTTT.

In nucleotides, the CDR3 is TGTGCCAGCAGCCGGGCCGTATTATCCCTCCACTTT. Its translation: CASSRAVLSLHF. The chain has TRBV28 and TRBJ1-6, with D hard to call. This CDR3 region has 12 residues. V gave up 6 bases and J gave up 14 bases, with 14 bases separating them. Looked up from germline, CDR1 is MDHEN and CDR2 is SYDVKM.

The chain joins TRBV5-1 to TRBJ2-1, with TRBD2 identical over 10 bases. CDR3 size: 16 residues. Germline V CDR1 and CDR2: SGHRS, YFSETQ. V trimming: 4 bases; J trimming: 7 bases; junction bases outside the gene matches: 11. The CDR3 loop is CASSPALAGVTNEQFF. CDR3 in DNA: TGCGCCAGCAGCCCGGCCCTAGCGGGGGTGACGAATGAGCAGTTCTTC.

The chain links TRBV30 to TRBJ2-2; 9 bases are shared with TRBD1. Losses at the gene ends were 0 bases for V and 1 base for J; bases not matched to a gene: 9. This CDR3 contains 18 residues. Germline values: CDR1 GTSNPN, CDR2 SVGIG (reference sequence). CDR3 nucleotides: TGTGCCTGGAGTGTACGATGGGGACAGGGAGGGAACACCGGGGAGCTGTTTTTT. Residues: CAWSVRWGQGGNTGELFF.